Listed below are T cell receptor beta chains from one sample, sequenced in a study of graft-versus-host responses after intestinal transplantation. Sequencing used immunoSEQ multiplex PCR; TCRdb keeps in-frame clones, though not all of them. The sample holds 60,000 to 80,000 clones; about 90% are singletons and the top ten take approximately 1.3%. Their antigen targets remain unknown. The sequences come from unstimulated CD8+ T cells sorted from spleen or lymph node cells, collected before intestinal transplant. These receptors were taken from a human donor who received an intestinal transplant. Both conserved end residues are part of each CDR3. Each record gives: clone size, D gene, V gene, J gene, CDR3 DNA, CDR3 protein. D genes are given only for firm matches. The listing skips clone size in some rows; elsewhere it reads once, few, many or a size class.

.	.	TRBV7-8	TRBJ2-5	TGTGCCAGCAGCTCGAGACTAGTTGGGGAGACCCAGTACTTC	CASSSRLVGETQYF
once	TRBD2	TRBV5-1	TRBJ2-5	TGCGCCAGCAGCCGAACGTCCGGGGGGGGGTTTGCGGAGACCCAGTACTTC	CASSRTSGGGFAETQYF
.	.	TRBV7-6	TRBJ2-6	TGTGCCAGCAGCCAACGGGACTCTGGGGCCAACGTCCTGACTTTC	CASSQRDSGANVLTF
.	TRBD2	TRBV19	TRBJ2-1	TGTGCCAGTACCCTCTTAGCGGGGTCCTACAATGAGCAGTTCTTC	CASTLLAGSYNEQFF
.	.	TRBV11-2	TRBJ2-3	TGTGCCAGCAGCGGAAACGACAGGCTAAGCACAGATACGCAGTATTTT	CASSGNDRLSTDTQYF
.	TRBD2	TRBV5-6	TRBJ2-3	TGTGCCAGCAGCCCGACTAGCGGATACACAGATACGCAGTATTTT	CASSPTSGYTDTQYF
.	TRBD2	TRBV6-5	TRBJ2-1	TGTGCCAGCAGTTTCCGGGGGGTCAATGAGCAGTTCTTC	CASSFRGVNEQFF
.	TRBD1	TRBV6-5	TRBJ1-2	TGTGCCAGCAGTTACTGGCCAGGGGGCAAGGATGGCTACACCTTC	CASSYWPGGKDGYTF
.	.	TRBV13	TRBJ2-3	TGTGCCAGCAGCCCGCTAGGTGATAGCACAGATACGCAGTATTTT	CASSPLGDSTDTQYF
.	.	TRBV30	TRBJ2-5	TGTGCCTGGATACCCCGGGGATGGGAGACCCAGTACTTC	CAWIPRGWETQYF
once	.	TRBV9	TRBJ2-1	TGTGCCAGCAGCCCTCGCTTAGCGGCGGGGAATGAGCAGTTCTTC	CASSPRLAAGNEQFF
.	.	TRBV5-8	TRBJ1-1	TGTGCCAGCAGCTTGGGGGAGCGGACTGAAGCTTTCTTT	CASSLGERTEAFF
.	.	TRBV27	TRBJ2-2	TGTGCCAGCAGTTTATCCGGCGGACAGCTGAACACCGGGGAGCTGTTTTTT	CASSLSGGQLNTGELFF
.	TRBD1	TRBV28	TRBJ1-1	TGTGCCAGCAGTTTATCTCCCCCGGGACAGGGAAACACTGAAGCTTTCTTT	CASSLSPPGQGNTEAFF
.	.	TRBV21-1	TRBJ2-7	TGTGCCAGCAGCAAAGCCCCGGGACAGGGGAGGTGGCAGTACTTC	CASSKAPGQGRWQYF
.	TRBD2	TRBV27	TRBJ2-7	TGTGCCAGCCGGGACTACCAAAGCTCCTACGAGCAGTACTTC	CASRDYQSSYEQYF
.	TRBD2	TRBV27	TRBJ2-7	TGTGCCAGCAGCGGGGGGGGTAGGACGGGCGAGCAGTACTTC	CASSGGGRTGEQYF
.	.	TRBV13	TRBJ1-2	TGTGCCAGCACCTTGGAGGGATCTGGCTACACCTTC	CASTLEGSGYTF
.	.	TRBV19	TRBJ1-1	TGTGCCAGTAGACCGGGGGACACTGAAGCTTTCTTT	CASRPGDTEAFF
.	TRBD1	TRBV11-2	TRBJ1-1	TGTGCCAGCAGCCCCTGGACAGGGCGAGCTTTCTTT	CASSPWTGRAFF
once	.	TRBV6-6	TRBJ1-1	TGTGCCACCAGGAGCCTGAACACTGAAGCTTTCTTT	CATRSLNTEAFF
.	.	TRBV7-9	TRBJ2-7	TGTGCCAGCAGCCGGGGAGGTCACGAGCAGTACTTC	CASSRGGHEQYF
.	.	TRBV7-7	TRBJ2-1	TGTGCTAGCAGCCCTCGTCCTAGCAACTCCAATGAGCAGTTCTTC	CASSPRPSNSNEQFF
.	TRBD2	TRBV25-1	TRBJ2-7	TGTGCCAGCAGTGCCCTAGCGGGGGGCTCCTACGAGCAGTACTTC	CASSALAGGSYEQYF
.	TRBD2	TRBV4-1	TRBJ2-7	TGCGCCAGCAGCCAAGGGCCCCTGGGCACGGGGGGATTCTACGAGCAGTACTTC	CASSQGPLGTGGFYEQYF
.	.	TRBV19	TRBJ1-1	TGTGCCAGTAGGTGGGCTGGGAGCACTGAAGCTTTCTTT	CASRWAGSTEAFF
.	TRBD1	TRBV6-5	TRBJ1-2	TGTGCCAGCAGTTACCTCACAGACAGGGGATATGGCTACACCTTC	CASSYLTDRGYGYTF
.	.	TRBV11-2	TRBJ2-3	TGTGCCAGCAGCTTGGAGTACACAGATACGCAGTATTTT	CASSLEYTDTQYF
.	TRBD1	TRBV7-6	TRBJ1-1	TGTGCCAGCACCTCCGGACAGGGGAACACTGAAGCTTTCTTT	CASTSGQGNTEAFF
.	.	TRBV19	TRBJ2-7	TGTGCCAGTAGTCCCCCGCTAGACCCCTGGGAGCAGTACTTC	CASSPPLDPWEQYF
.	TRBD2	TRBV7-9	TRBJ2-7	TGTGCCAGCAGCTTAGAGGGTAGCGGGGGGTTGGGCGAGCAGTACTTC	CASSLEGSGGLGEQYF
few	.	TRBV29-1	TRBJ1-1	TGCAGCGTTGAGGCACCCAACACTGAAGCTTTCTTT	CSVEAPNTEAFF
.	TRBD1	TRBV6-5	TRBJ1-2	TGTGCCAGCAACACAGGGGGGGATCAAGGCTACACCTTC	CASNTGGDQGYTF